The next 28 T cell receptor beta chains were all read from a single sample in a study of T cell responses to AZD1222 COVID-19 vaccine. Measured with immunoSEQ multiplex PCR; TCRdb has only the in-frame clones, and not every one. The sample records 95,000 to 150,000 clones, around nine tenths being singletons. Sample: peripheral blood, taken on day 0 of AZD1222 vaccination. The source of these receptors is an adult in good health.

Note on this clone: Different DNA sequences within this sample yield the same CDR3. This sequence joins TRBV9 and TRBJ1-1, with 8 bases identical to TRBD1. CDR1 is SGDLS and CDR2 is YYNGEE in the germline V gene. V lost 4 bases and J lost 4; bases outside the gene matches: 3. The CDR3 is made up of 13 amino acids. CDR3 loop: CASSTGGGTEAFF. The CDR3 DNA reads TGTGCCAGCAGCACAGGGGGTGGCACTGAAGCTTTCTTT.

This clone appeared a single time. The chain recombines TRBV2 with TRBJ2-3; D assignment may be TRBD1 or TRBD2 (5 bases each). Trimming took off 7 bases at V and 2 bases at J, with 10 bases between the two ends. There are 13 residues in the CDR3. The V gene's germline CDR1 is SNHLY and CDR2 FYNNEI. The CDR3 DNA sequence: TGTGCCAGCAATCCAGGGACCACAGATACGCAGTATTTT. Translation: CASNPGTTDTQYF.

The V gene is TRBV19, the J gene TRBJ1-1, with D perhaps matching TRBD1 (5 bases). Germline V lookup: CDR1 LNHDA, CDR2 SQIVND (reference sequence). CDR3 length equals 13 residues. V was cut by 6 bases and J by 2 bases, with 10 bases left in between. CDR3 in DNA: TGTGCCAGTAGCAGGGATTCTAACACTGAAGCTTTCTTT. It translates to CASSRDSNTEAFF.

The chain couples TRBV5-1 to TRBJ1-6, with D hard to call. The V gene's germline CDR1 is SGHRS and CDR2 YFSETQ. The CDR3 totals 15 residues. V lost 0 bases and J 8 bases, leaving 12 bases between the germline ends. CDR3 protein: CASSLGMVPDSPLHF. For the CDR3, the DNA is TGCGCCAGCAGCTTGGGTATGGTTCCGGATTCACCCCTCCACTTT. Combining the CDR3 with reference TRBV5-1 and TRBJ1-6 gives the whole variable domain KAGVTQTPRYLIKTRGQQVTLSCSPISGHRSVSWYQQTPGQGLQFLFEYFSETQRNKGNFPGRFSGRQFSNSRSEMNVSTLELGDSALYLCASSLGMVPDSPLHFGNGTRLTVT.

This chain connects TRBV6-2 or TRBV6-3 to TRBJ2-4; tentative D call: TRBD1 (5 bases). This CDR3 region has 16 residues. V lost 5 bases to trimming and J lost 6 bases, with 20 bases between them. Germline V lookup: CDR1 MNHEY, CDR2 SVGEGT. The CDR3 here is CASSQLDSLESNIQYF. The CDR3 region has the DNA TGTGCCAGCAGTCAGCTCGACAGTCTAGAATCAAACATTCAGTACTTC.

The chain has TRBV18 and TRBJ2-1; TRBD2 matches at 11 bases. V dropped 8 bases and J dropped 3; count of bases not matched to a gene: 6. The V gene's germline CDR1 is KGHSH and CDR2 LQKENI. The CDR3 is 15 residues long. CDR3 in amino acids: CASTIAGGYYNEQFF. The CDR3 DNA reads as TGTGCCAGCACGATAGCGGGAGGGTACTACAATGAGCAGTTCTTC.

V gene TRBV11-1 combines with J gene TRBJ1-4; D is undetermined. This CDR3 contains 14 residues. Trimming took off 5 bases at V and 8 bases at J, with 15 bases between the two ends. Germline CDR1 SGHAT, CDR2 FQDESV (reference sequence). CDR3: CASSLGGPGEKLFF. DNA of the CDR3: TGTGCCAGCAGCCTCGGAGGGCCTGGGGAAAAACTGTTTTTT. Supplemented by reference TRBV11-1 and TRBJ1-4, the full variable domain reads EAEVAQSPRYKITEKSQAVAFWCDPISGHATLYWYRQILGQGPELLVQFQDESVVDDSQLPKDRFSAERLKGVDSTLKIQPAELGDSAMYLCASSLGGPGEKLFFGSGTQLSVL.

This chain uses TRBV5-1 with TRBJ2-4; D could derive from TRBD1 or TRBD2 (5 bases each). Trimming removed 4 bases from V and 4 bases from J, with 12 bases in between. The V gene's germline CDR1 is SGHRS and CDR2 YFSETQ. The CDR3 covers 14 residues. The DNA of the CDR3 is TGCGCCAGCAGCCCCGGGACGGAGAAAAACATTCAGTACTTC. Its protein is CASSPGTEKNIQYF.

The chain has TRBV5-1 and TRBJ2-2; 11 positions match TRBD2. The V gene's germline CDR1 is SGHRS and CDR2 YFSETQ. Trimming removed 4 bases from V and 4 bases from J; junction bases left unmatched: 3. The length of the CDR3 is 15 residues. The CDR3, as DNA: TGCGCCAGCAGCGTGGGACTAGCGGCCACCGGGGAGCTGTTTTTT. Translating it yields CASSVGLAATGELFF.

The V gene is TRBV29-1, the J gene TRBJ2-1; D is tentatively TRBD1 or TRBD2 (5 bases each). The CDR3 runs to 11 residues. The germline CDR1 and CDR2 sequences are SQVTM and ANQGSEA. V lost 2 bases to trimming and J lost 11 bases, with 10 bases between them. DNA of the CDR3: TGCAGCGTTGAAAACCCGGGACAGCAGTTCTTC. Translating gives CSVENPGQQFF.

This chain joins TRBV10-2 and TRBJ1-5; no clear D. Germline V lookup: CDR1 WSHSY, CDR2 SAAADI. V gave up 0 bases and J gave up 3 bases, with 6 bases separating them. CDR3 length: 14 amino acids. This CDR3 is CASSESAVNQPQHF. The CDR3 DNA follows: TGCGCCAGCAGTGAGTCTGCAGTCAATCAGCCCCAGCATTTT.

V usage is TRBV6-2 or TRBV6-3 and J usage is TRBJ2-5; D is unclear. In germline, CDR1 is MNHEY, CDR2 SVGEGT. This CDR3 has 12 amino acids. Between the trimmed V and J ends, which lost 6 bases and 5 bases, there was a span of 10 bases. CDR3 sequence (DNA): TGTGCCAGCAGCACGGTTGACGAGACCCAGTACTTC. This sequence encodes CASSTVDETQYF.

The CDR3 coding sequence is TGTGCCAGCAGTTACGTGCTAGCGGGAGTAAATGAGCAGTTCTTC. It yields the protein CASSYVLAGVNEQFF. The genes are TRBV6-5 and TRBJ2-1; TRBD2 aligns across 10 bases. This CDR3 region has 15 residues. The junction had 5 bases not matched to a gene; V was cut back by 2 bases and J by 7 bases. Germline loops: CDR1 MNHEY, CDR2 SVGAGI.

The chain employs TRBV10-3 and TRBJ1-1; TRBD1 matches 10 bases. The J segment lost 4 bases and the V segment lost 4 bases, leaving 6 bases of the junction unmatched. Looked up from germline, CDR1 is ENHRY and CDR2 is SYGVKD. The CDR3 runs to 15 residues. Here the CDR3 reads CAISAGQGGITEAFF. The CDR3 DNA reads as TGTGCCATCAGTGCCGGACAGGGGGGGATCACTGAAGCTTTCTTT.

V usage is TRBV29-1 and J usage is TRBJ2-5, with D tentatively TRBD2 (7 bases). The V gene's germline CDR1 is SQVTM and CDR2 ANQGSEA. This CDR3 contains 12 residues. V lost 7 bases and J 5 bases, leaving 14 bases between the germline ends. CDR3 DNA sequence: TGCAGCGCCCATCGGGGGGCTGAGACCCAGTACTTC. Protein sequence: CSAHRGAETQYF.

J is TRBJ1-2 and V is TRBV30; D perhaps matches TRBD1 (6 bases). Trimming took 2 bases from V and 5 from J, leaving 12 bases between them. This CDR3 region has 13 residues. Germline CDR1 is GTSNPN and CDR2 is SVGIG (reference sequence). CDR3 loop: CAWSTGAPYGYTF. The CDR3 bases are TGTGCCTGGAGTACGGGGGCCCCTTATGGCTACACCTTC.

A few counts support this clone. At one end, the junction sequence differs from germline, possibly due to a read error. The gene calls are TRBV6-2 or TRBV6-3 and TRBJ1-1; D is perhaps TRBD1 (6 bases). There are 15 residues in the CDR3. CDR1 is MNHEY and CDR2 is SVGEGT in the germline V gene. The CDR3: CASSLRGTGNAEAFF. The CDR3 nucleotides read TGTGCCAGCAGTCTCAGGGGCACCGGGAACGCTGAAGCTTTCTTT.

This rearrangement joins TRBV3-1 (or the pseudogene TRBV3-2) to TRBJ1-5; 10 nucleotides line up with TRBD1. Losses at the gene ends were 4 bases for V and 1 base for J; bases not matched to a gene: 1. Germline CDR1 reads LGHDT; CDR2 reads YNNKEL (reference sequence). The CDR3 covers 15 residues. The CDR3 region is CASSLGQGSNQPQHF. CDR3 sequence (DNA): TGTGCCAGCAGCCTGGGACAGGGGAGCAATCAGCCCCAGCATTTT.

This chain uses TRBV5-1 with TRBJ1-3; D gene unclear. This CDR3 spans 15 amino acids. V was shortened by 3 bases and J by 2 bases, with 12 bases between the two germline ends. Germline values: CDR1 SGHRS, CDR2 YFSETQ. The CDR3 spells CASSYSVETGNTIYF. The CDR3 coding sequence is TGCGCCAGCAGCTACAGTGTAGAAACTGGAAACACCATATATTTT.

CDR3 sequence: CATSDDPSGSYEQFF. The CDR3 DNA is TGTGCCACCAGTGATGATCCTAGCGGGAGCTATGAGCAGTTCTTC. V gene TRBV24-1 combines with J gene TRBJ2-1, with 10 bases identical to TRBD2. V shed 3 bases and J 8 bases; nucleotides not matched to a gene: 6. Germline CDR1 and CDR2: KGHDR and SFDVKD. The CDR3 is 15 amino acids.

The chain recombines TRBV9 with TRBJ2-1; tentatively, D is TRBD1 (6 bases). The CDR3 covers 12 residues. V was pared by 9 bases and J by 9 bases, with 16 bases between. The germline gives CDR1 SGDLS, CDR2 YYNGEE. CDR3 region: CANLVGAGEQFF. As DNA, the CDR3 is TGTGCCAACCTGGTGGGGGCCGGTGAGCAGTTCTTC.

The rearrangement links TRBV6-1 to TRBJ1-2; 7 bases align to TRBD1. V lost 2 bases, J lost 8 bases, and 5 bases stayed unmatched. This CDR3 is 13 amino acids long. Germline V lookup: CDR1 MNHNS, CDR2 SASEGT. This CDR3 reads CASSERQGGGYTF. CDR3 DNA sequence: TGTGCCAGCAGTGAACGGCAGGGGGGCGGCTACACCTTC.

The rearrangement joins TRBV29-1 to TRBJ1-2; no clear D gene. This CDR3 spans 12 amino acids. The germline V gene has CDR1 SQVTM and CDR2 ANQGSEA. The ends were cut back, 4 bases at V and 0 bases at J, with 6 bases in the middle. The CDR3 loop is CSVVTANYGYTF. CDR3 bases: TGCAGCGTTGTAACCGCTAACTATGGCTACACCTTC.

This clone was picked up one time. The V gene is TRBV6-5, the J gene TRBJ1-3; D not certain. Per germline, CDR1 MNHEY and CDR2 SVGAGI. V gave up 2 bases and J gave up 3 bases, with 8 bases separating them. The CDR3 runs 14 residues. The CDR3 spells CASSYGSVGNTIYF. CDR3 nucleotides: TGTGCCAGCAGTTACGGGTCAGTTGGAAACACCATATATTTT.

This clone occurred once. This chain connects TRBV5-1 to TRBJ2-2, with TRBD1 as a possible D gene (6 bases). V dropped 2 bases and J dropped 7 bases, with 12 bases sitting between them. Germline V lookup: CDR1 SGHRS, CDR2 YFSETQ. CDR3 size: 14 residues. CDR3 protein: CASSLTGFGGELFF. The DNA of the CDR3 is TGCGCCAGCAGCTTAACAGGGTTCGGCGGGGAGCTGTTTTTT. The full variable domain, completed using reference TRBV5-1 and TRBJ2-2, is KAGVTQTPRYLIKTRGQQVTLSCSPISGHRSVSWYQQTPGQGLQFLFEYFSETQRNKGNFPGRFSGRQFSNSRSEMNVSTLELGDSALYLCASSLTGFGGELFFGEGSRLTVL.

This rearrangement joins TRBV5-1 to TRBJ1-3; tentative D call: TRBD1 (5 bases). Trimming cost V 1 base and J 0 bases, with 20 bases left between them. The CDR3 spans 19 residues. Germline V lookup: CDR1 SGHRS, CDR2 YFSETQ. The CDR3 DNA follows: TGCGCCAGCAGCTTGTACCAGGGCGCGGACCCATTCTCTGGAAACACCATATATTTT. Encoded protein: CASSLYQGADPFSGNTIYF.

The V call is TRBV20-1, the J call TRBJ1-1; no definite D call. Trimming removed 6 bases from V and 7 bases from J, with 12 bases in between. This CDR3 spans 11 amino acids. The germline V gene encodes CDR1 DFQATT and CDR2 SNEGSKA (reference sequence). CDR3 bases: TGCAGTGCCGCTCGGACGAGTGAAGCTTTCTTT. Translation: CSAARTSEAFF.

This clone came up a few times. The chain links TRBV7-4 to TRBJ2-7; TRBD1 might be the D (5 bases). Germline V lookup: CDR1 SGHVT, CDR2 SQSDAQ. V was cut by 9 bases and J by 12 bases, with 12 bases left in between. This CDR3 region has 9 residues. CDR3 nucleotide sequence: TGTGCCAGAGGAGCAGGGATGTACGTC. This translates into CARGAGMYV.